Shown below are 32 T cell receptor beta chains from a single sample sequenced in a study of blood T cell repertoires in COVID-19. Data came from immunoSEQ multiplex PCR; TCRdb stores just in-frame clones and leaves some out. The sample has 120,000 or so clones, more than 75% seen once. What was sequenced was peripheral blood. The receptor source for this set is a man aged 50 to 60 with acute or convalescent COVID-19.

The chain uses TRBV4-3 and TRBJ1-6; 7 bases map to TRBD1. The V segment lost 1 base and the J segment 7 bases; nucleotides outside the gene matches: 1. From germline, CDR1 is LGHNA and CDR2 YSLEER. This CDR3 is 14 amino acids long. CDR3: CASSQVGQNSPLHF. DNA for the CDR3: TGCGCCAGCAGCCAAGTGGGACAGAATTCACCCCTCCACTTT.

The rearrangement joins TRBV10-3 to TRBJ1-5; D gene ambiguous. Looked up from germline, CDR1 is ENHRY and CDR2 is SYGVKD. Between the trimmed V and J ends, which lost 6 bases and 7 bases, there was a span of 10 bases. The CDR3 consists of 12 residues. CDR3 sequence: CAIRVEEQPQHF. The DNA for the CDR3 is TGTGCCATCAGGGTTGAGGAACAGCCCCAGCATTTT.

The genes are TRBV3-1 (or the pseudogene TRBV3-2) and TRBJ2-1; TRBD2 matches 11 bases. The germline gives CDR1 LGHDT, CDR2 YNNKEL (reference sequence). The CDR3 has 15 residues. J gave up 6 bases and V 4 bases, and 5 bases lay outside the gene matches. CDR3 protein: CASSPLAGGLNEQFF. For the CDR3, the DNA is TGTGCCAGCAGCCCGCTAGCGGGAGGCCTCAATGAGCAGTTCTTC.

The CDR3 region is CAWNSGLITEAFF. For the CDR3, the DNA is TGTGCCTGGAATTCAGGGCTCATCACTGAAGCTTTCTTT. The chain has TRBV30 and TRBJ1-1; D is possibly TRBD1 (5 bases). This CDR3 has 13 amino acids. The V end lost 4 bases, the J end lost 4 bases, and 13 bases lay between the germline ends. The germline gives CDR1 GTSNPN, CDR2 SVGIG (reference sequence).

The chain combines TRBV30 with TRBJ2-7, with 8 positions matching TRBD1. The germline CDR1 and CDR2 sequences are GTSNPN and SVGIG (reference sequence). This CDR3 has 13 amino acids. V gave up 3 bases and J gave up 5 bases; unmatched junction bases: 6. CDR3 DNA sequence: TGTGCCTGGAGGGTGACAGGGGCCCACGAGCAGTACTTC. Translating gives CAWRVTGAHEQYF.

This clone was seen a handful of times. The chain joins TRBV21-1 to TRBJ1-6; the table gives TRBD1 as D, unverified against the DNA. TRBV21-1 is a documented pseudogene. The CDR3 has 17 amino acids. The CDR3 DNA reads TGTGCCAGCAGCAAAGAGTCCAGGCAGGGGGTTCATTCACCCCTCCACTTT. It is translated as CASSKESRQGVHSPLHF.

V usage is TRBV7-2 and J usage is TRBJ2-7; a weak D match, TRBD2 (6 bases). The CDR3 sequence is 16 residues long. The V gene's germline CDR1 is SGHTA and CDR2 FQGNSA. The germline V and J ends were trimmed by 3 bases and 6 bases, with 21 bases remaining between them. CDR3 DNA sequence: TGTGCCAGCAGCTTTCCGGGACTCGGGAAGTCGGGCGAGCAGTACTTC. It is translated as CASSFPGLGKSGEQYF.

The chain links TRBV12-5 to TRBJ2-3, with 8 bases aligning to TRBD1. The V gene's germline CDR1 is LGHNT and CDR2 FRNRAP. The CDR3 totals 20 residues. The V and J ends lost 4 bases and 0 bases, in that order; junction bases with no gene match: 18. CDR3 protein: CASGSGQGKGLAASTDTQYF. The CDR3 nucleotides read TGTGCTAGTGGTTCCGGACAGGGAAAAGGGTTAGCGGCTAGCACAGATACGCAGTATTTT.

This chain joins TRBV27 and TRBJ2-3; maybe TRBD2 (6 bases). The CDR3 spans 16 residues. The germline CDR1 and CDR2 sequences are MNHEY and SMNVEV (reference sequence). The germline V and J ends were trimmed by 5 bases and 2 bases, with 17 bases remaining between them. This chain's CDR3 is CASSPVPSEYTDTQYF. The CDR3 nucleotides are TGTGCCAGCAGTCCGGTGCCTAGCGAGTACACAGATACGCAGTATTTT.

The chain couples TRBV19 to TRBJ2-5; TRBD1 is a possible D gene (5 bases). Deletions cut 6 bases from V and 5 bases from J, with 16 bases between. CDR1 LNHDA and CDR2 SQIVND come from the germline V gene (reference sequence). This CDR3 contains 14 residues. The CDR3 DNA reads TGTGCCAGTAGCCGACAGAGAGCAAGGGAGACCCAGTACTTC. Translated: CASSRQRARETQYF.

The J gene is TRBJ2-1, the V gene TRBV7-7; 8 bases fit TRBD2. In germline, CDR1 is SSHAT, CDR2 FNYEAQ (reference sequence). J was trimmed by 9 bases and V by 5 bases; bases with no gene match: 9. There are 14 residues in the CDR3. CDR3 sequence reads: CASSLTSGSAEQFF. CDR3 sequence (DNA): TGTGCCAGCAGCCTAACTAGCGGATCGGCTGAGCAGTTCTTC.

The rearrangement joins TRBV10-1 to TRBJ2-7; 9 bases are shared with TRBD2. From germline, CDR1 is WNHNN and CDR2 SYGVQD (reference sequence). The CDR3 contains 13 residues. V lost 6 bases to trimming and J lost 7 bases; unmatched junction nucleotides: 7. For the CDR3, the DNA is TGCGCCAGCAGCCCGGGACTAGCTGGGGAGCAGTACTTC. Amino acids: CASSPGLAGEQYF.

A single count supports this clone. The chain combines TRBV9 with TRBJ2-3, with 7 bases fitting TRBD2. Germline CDR1 is SGDLS and CDR2 is YYNGEE. The CDR3 sequence is 16 residues long. The ends lost 5 bases at V and 1 base at J; junction bases unmatched: 10. CDR3 region: CASREPLAGGTDTQYF. In DNA form, the CDR3 reads TGTGCCAGCAGGGAGCCGCTGGCGGGAGGCACAGATACGCAGTATTTT.

This chain connects TRBV27 to TRBJ2-6; 8 positions match TRBD1. The CDR3 length is 18 residues. The V gene's germline CDR1 is MNHEY and CDR2 SMNVEV (reference sequence). The junction had 11 bases not matched to a gene; V was cut back by 4 bases and J by 3 bases. CDR3 nucleotides: TGTGCCAGCAGTTCCCCCAGTCAGGGGGCGCTTGGGGCCAACGTCCTGACTTTC. Amino acids: CASSSPSQGALGANVLTF.

As DNA, the CDR3 is TGCGCCAGCAGTGAGTCGGGGCAGGGAAGCTACGAGCAGTACTTC. Encoded protein: CASSESGQGSYEQYF. The chain couples TRBV10-2 to TRBJ2-7; D might be TRBD1 (5 bases). The germline gives CDR1 WSHSY, CDR2 SAAADI. This CDR3 has 15 amino acids. The germline V and J ends were trimmed by 0 bases and 3 bases, with 12 bases remaining between them.

This chain uses TRBV10-1 with TRBJ2-4; possible D gene TRBD1, 6 bases. Trimming cost V 5 bases and J 3 bases, with 14 bases left between them. The CDR3 runs 15 residues. The germline V gene encodes CDR1 WNHNN and CDR2 SYGVQD (reference sequence). The CDR3 protein is CASSSALGGKNIQYF. The CDR3 nucleotides are TGCGCCAGCAGTAGCGCCCTAGGGGGCAAAAACATTCAGTACTTC.

The genes are TRBV28 and TRBJ2-1, with 9 bases identical to TRBD1. Unmatched junction bases numbered 8, after V lost 4 bases and J lost 7 bases. Germline CDR1 and CDR2: MDHEN and SYDVKM. The CDR3 loop spans 15 amino acids. In DNA, the CDR3 is TGTGCCAGCAGTTCTCGGACAGGGGTCGGTAATGAGCAGTTCTTC. It specifies CASSSRTGVGNEQFF.

The chain combines TRBV24-1 with TRBJ1-1; D gene ambiguous. This CDR3 has 12 residues. Germline V gene lookup returns CDR1 KGHDR and CDR2 SFDVKD. The V and J ends lost 8 bases and 2 bases respectively, with 8 bases between them. This chain's CDR3 is CATIRENTEAFF. The CDR3 DNA reads as TGTGCCACCATCCGGGAAAACACTGAAGCTTTCTTT.

The chain links TRBV9 to TRBJ1-5, with D possibly TRBD1 on 6 matching bases. Looked up from germline, CDR1 is SGDLS and CDR2 is YYNGEE. V lost 7 bases to trimming and J lost 3 bases, with 14 bases between them. The CDR3 has 14 amino acids. The CDR3 bases are TGTGCCAGCGGCTTGGGACACACCAATCAGCCCCAGCATTTT. Translation gives CASGLGHTNQPQHF.

The chain recombines TRBV7-6 with TRBJ2-7; D not resolved. Germline loops: CDR1 SGHVS, CDR2 FNYEAQ. The ends were cut back, 5 bases at V and 1 base at J, with 9 bases in the middle. CDR3 length: 13 amino acids. This CDR3 is CASSGRLSYEQYF. The CDR3 DNA is TGTGCCAGCAGCGGCAGACTGTCCTACGAGCAGTACTTC.

The V and J genes are TRBV18 and TRBJ2-7; 9 bases map to TRBD1. J lost 4 bases, V lost 5 bases, and 18 bases had no gene match. The CDR3 has 18 amino acids. Germline V gives CDR1 KGHSH, CDR2 LQKENI. CDR3 DNA: TGTGCCAGCTCATCCTCCTTATCCACAGGGGGCCGGGGTTACGAGCAGTACTTC. As protein: CASSSSLSTGGRGYEQYF.

The V and J genes are TRBV20-1 and TRBJ1-2; 8 bases line up with TRBD1. The CDR3 sequence is 11 residues long. The germline gives CDR1 DFQATT, CDR2 SNEGSKA (reference sequence). V shed 4 bases and J 10 bases; nucleotides not matched to a gene: 5. The CDR3 spells CSAMGQVAYTF. In DNA, the CDR3 is TGCAGTGCTATGGGACAGGTCGCCTACACCTTC.

This rearrangement joins TRBV30 to TRBJ1-5, with 9 positions matching TRBD1. The CDR3 has 15 residues. The V and J ends lost 4 bases and 2 bases, in that order; junction bases with no gene match: 6. CDR1 and CDR2 from the germline V gene are GTSNPN and SVGIG (reference sequence). The CDR3 sequence: CAWTQDRGGNQPQHF. CDR3 coding DNA: TGTGCCTGGACCCAGGACAGGGGCGGCAATCAGCCCCAGCATTTT.

The chain employs TRBV10-3 and TRBJ2-3; possibly TRBD2 for D (6 bases). CDR1 is ENHRY and CDR2 is SYGVKD in the germline V gene. The CDR3 loop spans 14 amino acids. V dropped 10 bases and J dropped 3 bases, with 17 bases sitting between them. The CDR3 sequence: CATGRSGETDTQYF. The DNA for the CDR3 is TGTGCCACAGGGAGGAGCGGTGAAACAGATACGCAGTATTTT.

The rearrangement links TRBV9 to TRBJ1-1; 7 nucleotides line up with TRBD1. Germline CDR1 is SGDLS and CDR2 is YYNGEE. The length of the CDR3 is 14 residues. Trimming removed 4 bases from V and 11 bases from J; junction bases left unmatched: 14. The DNA for the CDR3 is TGTGCCAGCAGCTTCGACCGGGACAGTCGTCTGGCTTTCTTT. Protein: CASSFDRDSRLAFF.

This clone was counted only a few times. The gene calls are TRBV10-3 and TRBJ1-5, with no clear D. CDR3 length equals 13 residues. Germline lookup yields CDR1 ENHRY and CDR2 SYGVKD. V gave up 10 bases and J gave up 3 bases, with 13 bases separating them. The CDR3 here is CATSPGNNQPQHF. The CDR3, as DNA: TGTGCCACTTCACCGGGGAACAATCAGCCCCAGCATTTT.

The V gene is TRBV19, the J gene TRBJ1-1; the D gene is possibly TRBD1 (6 bases). The germline V gene has CDR1 LNHDA and CDR2 SQIVND (reference sequence). The CDR3 has 14 amino acids. Trimming removed 8 bases from V and 4 bases from J, with 17 bases in between. This CDR3 reads CASLAGGASTEAFF. CDR3 nucleotide sequence: TGTGCCAGTTTGGCGGGGGGCGCTTCCACTGAAGCTTTCTTT.

This clone is a singleton in its sample. This rearrangement joins TRBV24-1 to TRBJ2-7, with TRBD2 matching over 7 bases. The V gene's germline CDR1 is KGHDR and CDR2 SFDVKD. J lost 2 bases, V lost 4 bases, and 7 bases had no gene match. The CDR3 totals 15 residues. CDR3 loop: CATSDPTGGTYEQYF. CDR3 nucleotides: TGTGCCACCAGTGACCCGACGGGAGGAACCTACGAGCAGTACTTC.

The chain links TRBV18 to TRBJ1-6, with 7 bases identical to TRBD1. The CDR3 has 13 residues. The J segment lost 8 bases and the V segment lost 5 bases, leaving 3 bases of the junction unmatched. Germline CDR1 reads KGHSH; CDR2 reads LQKENI. CDR3 in DNA: TGTGCCAGCTCATCCGACAGGGATTCACCCCTCCACTTT. This translates into CASSSDRDSPLHF.

The rearrangement uses TRBV4-3 and TRBJ1-5, with 7 bases aligning to TRBD1. The germline gives CDR1 LGHNA, CDR2 YSLEER. The CDR3 is 15 residues long. With V trimmed by 3 bases and J by 5 bases, 7 bases remained unmatched. The CDR3, as DNA: TGCGCCAGCAGCCAGGCCTACAGGGGCCATCAGCCCCAGCATTTT. This translates into CASSQAYRGHQPQHF.

V usage is TRBV9 and J usage is TRBJ2-4, with TRBD2 matching 13 bases. Trimming removed 4 bases from V and 0 bases from J; junction bases left unmatched: 13. CDR1 and CDR2 from the germline V gene are SGDLS and YYNGEE. The CDR3 sequence is 20 residues long. The CDR3 coding sequence is TGTGCCAGCAGCACAACCGGGACTAGCGGGGTAGTTGGAGCCAAAAACATTCAGTACTTC. Translated: CASSTTGTSGVVGAKNIQYF. Together with reference TRBV9 and TRBJ2-4, the CDR3 gives the full variable domain: DSGVTQTPKHLITATGQRVTLRCSPRSGDLSVYWYQQSLDQGLQFLIQYYNGEERAKGNILERFSAQQFPDLHSELNLSSLELGDSALYFCASSTTGTSGVVGAKNIQYFGAGTRLSVL.

This chain links TRBV7-9 with TRBJ1-2; D unresolved. The CDR3 has 16 residues. Germline V gene lookup returns CDR1 SEHNR and CDR2 FQNEAQ (reference sequence). The germline V and J ends were trimmed by 1 base and 2 bases, with 14 bases remaining between them. The CDR3 nucleotides are TGTGCCAGCAGCTTAGAGGTGGAGCCCTCGAACTATGGCTACACCTTC. It is translated as CASSLEVEPSNYGYTF.